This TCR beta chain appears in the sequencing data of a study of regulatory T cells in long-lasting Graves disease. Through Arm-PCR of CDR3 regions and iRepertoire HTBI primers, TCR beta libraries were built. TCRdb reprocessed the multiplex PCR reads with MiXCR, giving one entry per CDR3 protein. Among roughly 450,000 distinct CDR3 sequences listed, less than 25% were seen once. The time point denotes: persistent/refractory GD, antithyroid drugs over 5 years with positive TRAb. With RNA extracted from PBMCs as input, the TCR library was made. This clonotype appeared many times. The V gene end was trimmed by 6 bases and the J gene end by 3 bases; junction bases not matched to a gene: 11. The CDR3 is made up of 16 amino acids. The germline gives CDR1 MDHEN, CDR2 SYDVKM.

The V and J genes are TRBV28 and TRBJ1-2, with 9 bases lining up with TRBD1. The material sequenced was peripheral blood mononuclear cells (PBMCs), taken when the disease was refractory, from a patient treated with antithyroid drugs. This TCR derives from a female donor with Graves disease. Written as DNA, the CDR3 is TGTGCCAGCAGCAACAAAGGACAGGGGAAAGACTATGGCTACACCTTC. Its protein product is CASSNKGQGKDYGYTF.